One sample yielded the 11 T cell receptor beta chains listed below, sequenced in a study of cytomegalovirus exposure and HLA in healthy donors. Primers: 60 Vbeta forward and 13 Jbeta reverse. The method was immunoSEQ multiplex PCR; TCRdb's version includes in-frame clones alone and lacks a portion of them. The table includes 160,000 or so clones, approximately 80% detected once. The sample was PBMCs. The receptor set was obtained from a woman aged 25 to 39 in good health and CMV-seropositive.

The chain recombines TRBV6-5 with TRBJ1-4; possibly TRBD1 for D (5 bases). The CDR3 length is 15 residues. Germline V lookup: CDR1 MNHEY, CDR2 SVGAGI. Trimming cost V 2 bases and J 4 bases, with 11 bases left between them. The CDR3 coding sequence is TGTGCCAGCAGTTACGGGGCGGAAGATAATGAAAAACTGTTTTTT. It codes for CASSYGAEDNEKLFF.

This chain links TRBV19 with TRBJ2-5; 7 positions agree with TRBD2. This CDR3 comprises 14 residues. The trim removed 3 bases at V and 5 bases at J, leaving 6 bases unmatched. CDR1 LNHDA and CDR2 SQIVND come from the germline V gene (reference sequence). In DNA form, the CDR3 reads TGTGCCAGTAGTATGAAAGGGCGGGGGGAGACCCAGTACTTC. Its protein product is CASSMKGRGETQYF. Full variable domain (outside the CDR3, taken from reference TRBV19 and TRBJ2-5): DGGITQSPKYLFRKEGQNVTLSCEQNLNHDAMYWYRQDPGQGLRLIYYSQIVNDFQKGDIAEGYSVSREKKESFPLTVTSAQKNPTAFYLCASSMKGRGETQYFGPGTRLLVL.

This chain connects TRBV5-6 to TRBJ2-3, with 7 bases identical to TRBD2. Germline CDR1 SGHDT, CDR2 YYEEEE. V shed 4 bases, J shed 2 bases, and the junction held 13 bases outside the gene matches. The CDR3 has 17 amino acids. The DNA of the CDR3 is TGTGCCAGCAGCCCAGGTTCCAGCGGGGACTACACAGATACGCAGTATTTT. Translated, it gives CASSPGSSGDYTDTQYF.

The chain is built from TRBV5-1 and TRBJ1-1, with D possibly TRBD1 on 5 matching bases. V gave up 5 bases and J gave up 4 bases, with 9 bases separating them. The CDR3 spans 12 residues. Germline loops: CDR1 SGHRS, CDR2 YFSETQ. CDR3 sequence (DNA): TGCGCCAGCAGACAAGGGGTCACTGAAGCTTTCTTT. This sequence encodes CASRQGVTEAFF.

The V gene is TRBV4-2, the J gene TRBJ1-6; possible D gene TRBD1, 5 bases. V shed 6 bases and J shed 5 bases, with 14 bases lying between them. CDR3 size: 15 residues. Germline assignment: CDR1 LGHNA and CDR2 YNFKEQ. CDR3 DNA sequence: TGTGCCAGCAGGGCTGGGACGGGGGATAATTCACCCCTCCACTTT. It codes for CASRAGTGDNSPLHF.

The CDR3: CASSLESGVNEQFF. CDR3 coding DNA: TGCGCCAGCAGCTTGGAGTCAGGTGTCAATGAGCAGTTCTTC. The chain uses TRBV5-1 and TRBJ2-1; D is ambiguous. V was cut by 0 bases and J by 6 bases, with 10 bases left in between. Germline V gives CDR1 SGHRS, CDR2 YFSETQ. The CDR3 runs 14 residues.

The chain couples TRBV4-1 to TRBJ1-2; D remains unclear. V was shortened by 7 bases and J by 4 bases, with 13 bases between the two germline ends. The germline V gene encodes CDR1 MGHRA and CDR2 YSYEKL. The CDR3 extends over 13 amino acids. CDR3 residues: CASTDLKSYGYTF. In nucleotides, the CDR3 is TGCGCCAGCACCGACTTGAAAAGCTATGGCTACACCTTC.

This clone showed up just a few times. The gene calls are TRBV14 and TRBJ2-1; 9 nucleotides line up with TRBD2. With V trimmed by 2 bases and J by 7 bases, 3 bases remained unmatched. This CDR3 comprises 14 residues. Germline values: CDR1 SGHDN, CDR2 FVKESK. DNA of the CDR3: TGTGCCAGCAGCCAACTAGCGGGGAGTAATGAGCAGTTCTTC. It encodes CASSQLAGSNEQFF.

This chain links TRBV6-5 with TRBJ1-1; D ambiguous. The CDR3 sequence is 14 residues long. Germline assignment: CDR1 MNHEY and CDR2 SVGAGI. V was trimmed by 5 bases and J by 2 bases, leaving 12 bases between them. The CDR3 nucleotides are TGTGCCAGCAGTGTACAGATCCAAAACACTGAAGCTTTCTTT. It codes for CASSVQIQNTEAFF.

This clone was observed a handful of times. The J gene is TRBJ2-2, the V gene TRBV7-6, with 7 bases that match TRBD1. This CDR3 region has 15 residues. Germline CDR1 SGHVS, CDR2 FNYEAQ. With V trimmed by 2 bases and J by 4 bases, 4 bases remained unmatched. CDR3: CASSLYTGATGELFF. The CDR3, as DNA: TGTGCCAGCAGCTTATATACAGGGGCCACCGGGGAGCTGTTTTTT.

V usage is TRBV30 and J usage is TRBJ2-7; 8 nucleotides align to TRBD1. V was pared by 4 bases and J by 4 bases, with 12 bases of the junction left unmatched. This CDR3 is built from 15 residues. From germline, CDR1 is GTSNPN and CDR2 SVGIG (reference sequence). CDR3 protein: CAWTPSGTGVYEQYF. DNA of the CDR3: TGTGCCTGGACCCCCAGTGGGACAGGAGTATACGAGCAGTACTTC.